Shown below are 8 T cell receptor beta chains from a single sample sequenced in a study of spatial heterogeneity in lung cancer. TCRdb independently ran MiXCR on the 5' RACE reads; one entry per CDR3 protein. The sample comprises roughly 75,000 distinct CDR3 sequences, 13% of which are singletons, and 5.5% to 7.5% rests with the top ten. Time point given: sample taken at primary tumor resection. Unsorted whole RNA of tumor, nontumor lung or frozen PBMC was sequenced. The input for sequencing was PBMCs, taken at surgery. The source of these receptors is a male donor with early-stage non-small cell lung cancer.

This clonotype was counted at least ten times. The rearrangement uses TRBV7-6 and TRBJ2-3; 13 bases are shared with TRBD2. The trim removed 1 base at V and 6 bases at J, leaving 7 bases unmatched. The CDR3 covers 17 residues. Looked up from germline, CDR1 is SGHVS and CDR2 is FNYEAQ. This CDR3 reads CASSLVGLAGVGDTQYF. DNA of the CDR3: TGTGCCAGCAGCTTAGTCGGACTAGCGGGAGTAGGTGATACGCAGTATTTT.

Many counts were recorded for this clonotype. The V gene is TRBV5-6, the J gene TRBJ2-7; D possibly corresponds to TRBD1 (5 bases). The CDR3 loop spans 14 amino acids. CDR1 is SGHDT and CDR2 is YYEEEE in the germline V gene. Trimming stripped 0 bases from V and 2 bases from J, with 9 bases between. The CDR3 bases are TGTGCCAGCAGCTTGGAGGACATCGCCTACGAGCAGTACTTC. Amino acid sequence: CASSLEDIAYEQYF.

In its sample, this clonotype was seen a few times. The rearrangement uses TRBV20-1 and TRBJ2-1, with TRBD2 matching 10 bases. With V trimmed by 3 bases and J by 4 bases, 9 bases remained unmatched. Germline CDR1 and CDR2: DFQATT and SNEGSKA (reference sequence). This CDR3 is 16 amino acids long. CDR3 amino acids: CSASIASGRTYNEQFF. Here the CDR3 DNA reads TGCAGTGCTAGTATCGCTAGCGGGAGAACTTACAATGAGCAGTTCTTC.

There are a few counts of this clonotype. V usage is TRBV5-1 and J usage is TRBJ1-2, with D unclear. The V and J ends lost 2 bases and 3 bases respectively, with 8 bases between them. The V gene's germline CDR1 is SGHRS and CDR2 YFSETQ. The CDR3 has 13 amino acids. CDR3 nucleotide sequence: TGCGCCAGCAGCTTAGCAGACTACTATGGCTACACCTTC. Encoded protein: CASSLADYYGYTF.

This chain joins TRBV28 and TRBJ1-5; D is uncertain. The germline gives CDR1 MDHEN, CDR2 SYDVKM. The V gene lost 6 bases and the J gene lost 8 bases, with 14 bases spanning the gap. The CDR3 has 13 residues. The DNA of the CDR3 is TGTGCCAGCAGCCGAAGCATGAGTGAGCCCCAGCATTTT. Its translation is CASSRSMSEPQHF.

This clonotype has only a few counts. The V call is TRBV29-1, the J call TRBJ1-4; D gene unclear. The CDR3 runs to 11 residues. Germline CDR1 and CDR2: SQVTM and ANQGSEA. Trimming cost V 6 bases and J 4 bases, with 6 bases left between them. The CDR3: CSVRFNEKLFF. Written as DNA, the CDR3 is TGCAGCGTACGGTTTAATGAAAAACTGTTTTTT.

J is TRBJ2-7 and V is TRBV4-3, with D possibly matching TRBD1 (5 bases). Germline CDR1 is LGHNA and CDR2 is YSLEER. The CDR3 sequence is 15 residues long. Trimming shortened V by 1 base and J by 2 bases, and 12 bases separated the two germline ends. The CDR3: CASSQGAGHPYEQYF. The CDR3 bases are TGCGCCAGCAGCCAAGGGGCAGGACACCCCTACGAGCAGTACTTC.

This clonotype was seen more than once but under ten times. The CDR3 protein is CSVDGSSLGGTEAFF. CDR3 in DNA: TGCAGCGTTGACGGGTCCTCGCTGGGGGGGACTGAAGCTTTCTTT. V usage is TRBV29-1 and J usage is TRBJ1-1; D may be TRBD1 (5 bases). CDR1 is SQVTM, CDR2 ANQGSEA, per germline. V was trimmed by 3 bases and J by 5 bases, leaving 19 bases between them. The CDR3 spans 15 residues.